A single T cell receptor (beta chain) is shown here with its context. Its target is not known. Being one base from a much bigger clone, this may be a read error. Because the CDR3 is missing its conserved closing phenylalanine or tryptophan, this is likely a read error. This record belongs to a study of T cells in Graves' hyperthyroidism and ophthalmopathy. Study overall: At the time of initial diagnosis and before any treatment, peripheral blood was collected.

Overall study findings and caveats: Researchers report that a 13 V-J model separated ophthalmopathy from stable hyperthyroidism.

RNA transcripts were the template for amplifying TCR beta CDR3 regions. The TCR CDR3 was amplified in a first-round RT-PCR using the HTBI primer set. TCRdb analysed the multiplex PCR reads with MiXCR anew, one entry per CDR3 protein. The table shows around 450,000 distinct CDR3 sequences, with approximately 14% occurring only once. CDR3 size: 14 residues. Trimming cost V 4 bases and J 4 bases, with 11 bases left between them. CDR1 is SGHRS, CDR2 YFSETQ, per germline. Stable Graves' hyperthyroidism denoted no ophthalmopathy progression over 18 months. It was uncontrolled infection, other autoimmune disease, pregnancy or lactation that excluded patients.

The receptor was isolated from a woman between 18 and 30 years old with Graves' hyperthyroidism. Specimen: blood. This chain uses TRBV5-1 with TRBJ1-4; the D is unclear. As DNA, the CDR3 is TGCGCCAGCAGCACCGGCCGCGGTAATGAAAAACTGTTTTGT. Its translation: CASSTGRGNEKLFC.